Each of the 3 T cell receptor beta chains below was sequenced from the same sample in a study of blood T cell repertoires in COVID-19. Method: immunoSEQ multiplex PCR; TCRdb's copy keeps in-frame clones and lacks some. The sample holds about 190,000 clones, roughly nine tenths seen once. The sample was peripheral blood. Every receptor here comes from a woman aged 30 to 39 with active or convalescent COVID-19.

The chain has TRBV6-5 and TRBJ1-5, with D perhaps matching TRBD1 (6 bases). The length of the CDR3 is 16 residues. Germline lookup yields CDR1 MNHEY and CDR2 SVGAGI. The V end was cut by 2 bases, the J end by 7 bases, with 18 bases between. CDR3 region: CASSYLSTGFHQPQHF. The CDR3 region has the DNA TGTGCCAGCAGTTACCTGAGTACAGGGTTCCACCAGCCCCAGCATTTT.

The gene calls are TRBV18 and TRBJ1-2; perhaps TRBD1 as D (5 bases). Trimming stripped 0 bases from V and 8 bases from J, with 13 bases between. CDR3 length: 14 amino acids. Germline loops: CDR1 KGHSH, CDR2 LQKENI. The DNA for the CDR3 is TGTGCCAGCTCACCACCTTCCAGGGTGGAGGGCTACACCTTC. This sequence encodes CASSPPSRVEGYTF.

This chain's CDR3 is CASSIDLAGPYEQYF. CDR3 bases: TGTGCCAGTAGTATAGATCTAGCCGGGCCATACGAGCAGTACTTC. The V call is TRBV19, the J call TRBJ2-7, with a weak D call TRBD2 (5 bases). Looked up from germline, CDR1 is LNHDA and CDR2 is SQIVND (reference sequence). The CDR3 sequence is 15 residues long. Trimming cost V 0 bases and J 4 bases, with 13 bases left between them.